This paragraph covers one T cell receptor beta chain sequence. The data derive from a study of patients and donors after allogeneic stem cell transplantation. TCRdb processed the RT-PCR reads anew with MiXCR; each CDR3 protein has one entry. The sample lists roughly 200,000 distinct CDR3 sequences, more than 35% occurring once. This CDR3 spans 17 amino acids. With 1 base removed from V and 4 bases from J, the gap between germline ends came to 22 bases. Germline CDR1 is DFQATT and CDR2 is SNEGSKA (reference sequence). V and J are TRBV20-1 and TRBJ1-2; tentatively, D is TRBD1 (5 bases). The sample comprised blood, either unsorted or a sorted T cell fraction (not recorded which). This receptor was taken from a human donor who was either an allogeneic HSCT recipient or a stem cell or donor lymphocyte infusion donor (not recorded which). It is not recorded whose cells these are; they may come from a transplant donor. The CDR3 region is CSARALGVDSFLYGYTF. CDR3 DNA sequence: TGCAGTGCTAGAGCTTTGGGGGTGGATTCCTTCCTCTATGGCTACACCTTC.